The 8 T cell receptor beta chains below come from one sample, sequenced in a study of persistence of HIV-infected CD4 T cells. Sequencing used immunoSEQ version 4 in survey mode. Data came from immunoSEQ multiplex PCR; TCRdb stores just in-frame clones and leaves some out. The repertoire has 30,000 to 35,000 clones, approximately 80% of them found once; the top ten carry roughly 0.86%. The stimulus was lysate of CMV-infected fibroblasts, around 10 ug/mL. Sorted nonresponding memory CD4+ T cells were CD40L-negative, CD69-negative, CD45RO-high. Antigens of these TCRs are unknown. The material was CD4+ T cells sorted from PBMCs after roughly 19-hour stimulation, obtained from a patient who received antiretroviral therapy. These receptors were obtained from an adult man with HIV who was CMV-seropositive.

V usage is TRBV4-3 and J usage is TRBJ2-7; perhaps TRBD1 as D (5 bases). V lost 0 bases, J lost 9 bases, and 15 bases lay in between. Per the germline V gene, CDR1 is LGHNA and CDR2 is YSLEER. This CDR3 has 14 residues. CDR3 nucleotides: TGCGCCAGCAGCCAAGATCCCAGGGCCCCACGGCAGTACTTC. Protein product: CASSQDPRAPRQYF.

The rearrangement joins TRBV30 to TRBJ1-6; 10 bases are a match to TRBD1. This CDR3 is 15 amino acids long. Germline CDR1 reads GTSNPN; CDR2 reads SVGIG (reference sequence). V trimming: 7 bases; J trimming: 7 bases; junction bases outside the gene matches: 10. CDR3 bases: TGTGCCTTCCGAATGCCGGGACAGGGGAATTCACCCCTCCACTTT. It yields the protein CAFRMPGQGNSPLHF.

The chain couples TRBV9 to TRBJ1-2; 9 bases match TRBD1. The CDR3 consists of 15 residues. The V segment lost 3 bases and the J segment 6 bases; nucleotides outside the gene matches: 9. In germline, CDR1 is SGDLS, CDR2 YYNGEE. CDR3 loop: CASSEPGTGYDGYTF. For the CDR3, the DNA is TGTGCCAGCAGCGAACCCGGGACAGGGTATGATGGCTACACCTTC.

This clone was found once. This rearrangement joins TRBV2 to TRBJ1-1; TRBD1 matches at 8 bases. This CDR3 has 13 residues. The V segment lost 4 bases and the J segment 5 bases; nucleotides outside the gene matches: 3. In germline, CDR1 is SNHLY, CDR2 FYNNEI. CDR3 amino acids: CASSGTGYTEAFF. The CDR3 DNA reads TGTGCCAGCAGTGGGACAGGGTATACTGAAGCTTTCTTT.

V usage is TRBV5-4 and J usage is TRBJ2-1; 7 positions agree with TRBD2. CDR3 length: 15 residues. CDR1 SGHNT and CDR2 YYREEE come from the germline V gene (reference sequence). V trimming: 3 bases; J trimming: 4 bases; junction bases outside the gene matches: 7. The CDR3 coding sequence is TGTGCCAGCAGCTCCGGGGGGACCGGTTACAATGAGCAGTTCTTC. Translated: CASSSGGTGYNEQFF.

The J gene is TRBJ2-5, the V gene TRBV7-6; D is unclear. This CDR3 region has 14 residues. Germline V gene lookup returns CDR1 SGHVS and CDR2 FNYEAQ. Trimming left V 5 bases short and J 3 bases short, with 13 bases between. CDR3 residues: CASSRGRSEETQYF. The CDR3 nucleotides read TGTGCCAGCAGCCGTGGACGGAGTGAAGAGACCCAGTACTTC.

The J gene is TRBJ2-3, the V gene TRBV7-8; tentatively, D is TRBD2 (6 bases). The V end lost 2 bases, the J end lost 0 bases, and 9 bases lay between the germline ends. In germline, CDR1 is SGHVS, CDR2 FQNEAQ. This CDR3 is built from 15 residues. CDR3 nucleotides: TGTGCCAGCAGCTTACGGGGGTCTAGCACAGATACGCAGTATTTT. It codes for CASSLRGSSTDTQYF. The full variable domain, rest sourced from reference TRBV7-8 and TRBJ2-3, is GAGVSQSPRYKVAKRGQDVALRCDPISGHVSLFWYQQALGQGPEFLTYFQNEAQLDKSGLPSDRFFAERPEGSVSTLKIQRTQQEDSAVYLCASSLRGSSTDTQYFGPGTRLTVL.

This chain links TRBV7-6 with TRBJ2-1; the match to TRBD1 covers 8 bases. The CDR3 loop spans 16 amino acids. Germline V gene data show CDR1 as SGHVS and CDR2 as FNYEAQ. The ends lost 1 base at V and 8 bases at J; junction bases unmatched: 10. CDR3 nucleotide sequence: TGTGCCAGCAGCTTAGGCCCCGGACAGGGTTCGCATGAGCAGTTCTTC. It translates to CASSLGPGQGSHEQFF.